The entry below gives a single T cell receptor (beta chain) sequence along with its context. The CDR3 is 16 amino acids. Germline trimming cut 1 base from V and 2 bases from J; bases unmatched to any gene: 2. Germline CDR1 is LNHDA and CDR2 is SQIVND (reference sequence). Clones were sequenced by immunoSEQ multiplex PCR, and TCRdb holds only the in-frame ones, with some missing. The sample lists 11,000 to 15,000 clones, 82% seen once, with 6% to 7% in the top ten. The data belong to a study of T cell repertoires in ileal Crohn's disease. The genes are TRBV19 and TRBJ1-5, with 10 bases fitting TRBD1. The origin of this receptor is an adult with Crohn's disease. The sequencing input was ileal tissue. As DNA, the CDR3 is TGTGCCAGTAGTATAGGAGGGACAGGGGGCAATCAGCCCCAGCATTTT. Protein: CASSIGGTGGNQPQHF. Complete variable domain (other parts from reference TRBV19 and TRBJ1-5): DGGITQSPKYLFRKEGQNVTLSCEQNLNHDAMYWYRQDPGQGLRLIYYSQIVNDFQKGDIAEGYSVSREKKESFPLTVTSAQKNPTAFYLCASSIGGTGGNQPQHFGDGTRLSIL.